The 21 T cell receptor beta chains in this list originate from one sample, sequenced in a study of T cells in Graves' hyperthyroidism and ophthalmopathy. RNA transcripts gave rise to amplified TCR beta CDR3 regions. With the HTBI primer set, the TCR CDR3 went through a first round of RT-PCR. One entry per CDR3 protein results from TCRdb running MiXCR on the multiplex PCR reads. Of around 99,000 distinct CDR3 sequences in the sample, approximately 16% were seen once. Sequenced: blood. The receptors were gathered from a woman in her forties or fifties with Graves' hyperthyroidism.

The chain couples TRBV12-3 or TRBV12-4 to TRBJ2-3; 7 bases are shared with TRBD1. The CDR3 has 15 residues. After removal of 1 base from V and 0 bases from J, the junction contained 1 base not matched to a gene. Here the CDR3 DNA reads TGTGCCAGCAGTTTAGAGGGGGCTAGCACAGATACGCAGTATTTT. Encoded protein: CASSLEGASTDTQYF.

This clonotype has only a few counts. In DNA form, the CDR3 reads TGCAGCGTTGCCAGAGGCACCTCAGGGAACTATGGCTACACCTTC. Protein: CSVARGTSGNYGYTF. The J gene is TRBJ1-2, the V gene TRBV29-1, with D possibly matching TRBD1 (5 bases). Trimming removed 4 bases at V and 2 bases at J, with 17 bases between. The germline V gene has CDR1 SQVTM and CDR2 ANQGSEA. This CDR3 has 15 residues.

Notes on this clonotype: A much bigger clone sits one base away, suggesting this may be a read error. This sequence joins TRBV29-1 and TRBJ2-7; 13 positions agree with TRBD2. Trimming at V came to 4 bases and at J to 7 bases, leaving 7 bases not matched to a gene. Germline V CDR1 and CDR2: SQVTM, ANQGSEA. The CDR3 has 14 residues. CDR3 amino acids: CSVARLAGGNEQYF. For the CDR3, the DNA is TGCAGCGTTGCCCGACTAGCGGGAGGCAATGAGCAGTACTTC.

This clonotype has more than one count but fewer than ten. A much larger clonotype is one base distant, so this may be a read error. The CDR3 spells CASSPGGISYNEQSF. The CDR3 coding sequence is TGTGCCAGCAGCCCGGGGGGGATTTCCTACAATGAGCAGTCCTTC. This rearrangement joins TRBV11-2 to TRBJ2-1, with 8 bases lining up with TRBD2. The germline gives CDR1 SGHAT, CDR2 FQNNGV. This CDR3 spans 15 amino acids.

This clonotype was counted many times. The rearrangement uses TRBV7-6 and TRBJ1-1; TRBD1 aligns across 7 bases. Trimming removed 5 bases from V and 0 bases from J; junction bases left unmatched: 6. The germline CDR1 and CDR2 sequences are SGHVS and FNYEAQ. This CDR3 is built from 15 residues. The CDR3: CASSGQVFMNTEAFF. The CDR3 DNA sequence: TGTGCCAGCAGCGGACAGGTTTTTATGAACACTGAAGCTTTCTTT.

The sample holds many counts of this clonotype. The chain links TRBV28 to TRBJ1-1; D remains unclear. CDR1 and CDR2 from the germline V gene are MDHEN and SYDVKM. V lost 8 bases and J 1 base, leaving 23 bases between the germline ends. The length of the CDR3 is 17 residues. CDR3 bases: TGTGCCAGCGTCGCGCAAACGAGGCGATCTTCGAACACTGAAGCTTTCTTT. As protein: CASVAQTRRSSNTEAFF.

V gene TRBV3-1 combines with J gene TRBJ2-3; 11 nucleotides match TRBD2. The CDR3 has 17 amino acids. CDR1 is LGHDT, CDR2 YNNKEL, per germline (reference sequence). Germline trimming cut 4 bases from V and 2 bases from J; bases unmatched to any gene: 8. CDR3 in DNA: TGTGCCAGCAGCCGAGACTCTAGCGGGAGGCCCACAGATACGCAGTATTTT. Residues: CASSRDSSGRPTDTQYF.

This clonotype was detected ten times or more. The chain combines TRBV2 with TRBJ2-7; possible D gene TRBD2, 5 bases. V lost 2 bases and J lost 2, with 13 bases in between. CDR1 is SNHLY, CDR2 FYNNEI, per germline. The CDR3 sequence is 15 residues long. For the CDR3, the DNA is TGTGCCAGCAGTGAATCCTACGGGGTTGCCTACGAGCAGTACTTC. This sequence encodes CASSESYGVAYEQYF.

This clonotype showed up many times. The chain joins TRBV20-1 to TRBJ1-1; no reliable D call. Per germline, CDR1 DFQATT and CDR2 SNEGSKA (reference sequence). This CDR3 has 12 residues. Trimming took 6 bases from V and 2 from J, leaving 10 bases between them. CDR3: CSASRFNTEAFF. CDR3 in DNA: TGCAGTGCAAGTCGGTTTAACACTGAAGCTTTCTTT.

The rearrangement uses TRBV7-8 and TRBJ2-7; tentative D call: TRBD1 (5 bases). The germline V gene has CDR1 SGHVS and CDR2 FQNEAQ. CDR3 length: 14 residues. V was clipped by 5 bases and J by 2 bases, with 13 bases between them. DNA of the CDR3: TGTGCCAGCAGCCCAAACAGGCCTCCCTACGAGCAGTACGTC. Residues: CASSPNRPPYEQYV.

This chain uses TRBV20-1 with TRBJ2-7; 9 nucleotides line up with TRBD1. The CDR3 has 15 residues. The germline gives CDR1 DFQATT, CDR2 SNEGSKA (reference sequence). J was trimmed by 2 bases and V by 2 bases; bases with no gene match: 7. This CDR3 reads CSARTPGTGPYEQYF. For the CDR3, the DNA is TGCAGTGCTAGAACCCCCGGGACAGGGCCCTACGAGCAGTACTTC.

This clonotype has at least ten counts. The rearrangement joins TRBV9 to TRBJ2-1, with TRBD1 matching over 7 bases. The germline CDR1 and CDR2 sequences are SGDLS and YYNGEE. J was trimmed by 7 bases and V by 0 bases; bases with no gene match: 4. This CDR3 is 14 amino acids long. CDR3 amino acids: CASSVVGGQNEQFF. CDR3 sequence (DNA): TGTGCCAGCAGCGTAGTAGGGGGACAGAATGAGCAGTTCTTC.

This clonotype has a handful of counts. The V and J genes are TRBV19 and TRBJ2-2; 7 bases are a match to TRBD1. CDR3 size: 16 residues. CDR1 LNHDA and CDR2 SQIVND come from the germline V gene (reference sequence). V shed 4 bases, J shed 5 bases, and the junction held 10 bases outside the gene matches. The CDR3 nucleotides are TGTGCCAGTAGTAAGGGGGCAGGGCGGTGGACCGGGGAGCTGTTTTTT. It translates to CASSKGAGRWTGELFF.

Note on this clonotype: Being one base from a much bigger clone, this may be a read error. The DNA for the CDR3 is TGTGCCGGCATCCCCCCGCTGGGACCAGAACGGGGCACTGAAGCTTTCTTT. It translates to CAGIPPLGPERGTEAFF. The chain has TRBV6-2 or TRBV6-3 and TRBJ1-1; D is perhaps TRBD1 (5 bases). V lost 11 bases and J 4 bases, leaving 29 bases between the germline ends. Germline CDR1 reads MNHEY; CDR2 reads SVGEGT. This CDR3 comprises 17 residues.

This clonotype was seen a handful of times. CDR3 protein: CASSLASGGASPDTQYF. CDR3 DNA sequence: TGTGCCAGCAGCTTGGCTAGCGGGGGGGCATCGCCAGATACGCAGTATTTT. The chain recombines TRBV11-2 with TRBJ2-3, with 12 bases aligning to TRBD2. Germline-derived CDR1 and CDR2 are SGHAT and FQNNGV. V was pared by 3 bases and J by 4 bases, with 8 bases of the junction left unmatched. This CDR3 comprises 17 residues.

There are many counts of this clonotype. This sequence joins TRBV28 and TRBJ2-1, with 16 bases aligning to TRBD2. This CDR3 spans 18 amino acids. V gave up 6 bases and J gave up 2 bases; unmatched junction bases: 7. Germline CDR1 is MDHEN and CDR2 is SYDVKM. This CDR3 reads CASSQGLAGGGAYNEQFF. The CDR3 DNA follows: TGTGCCAGCAGCCAGGGACTAGCGGGAGGGGGAGCCTACAATGAGCAGTTCTTC. The entire variable domain, with the rest obtained from reference TRBV28 and TRBJ2-1, is as follows: DVKVTQSSRYLVKRTGEKVFLECVQDMDHENMFWYRQDPGLGLRLIYFSYDVKMKEKGDIPEGYSVSREKKERFSLILESASTNQTSMYLCASSQGLAGGGAYNEQFFGPGTRLTVL.

This clonotype was picked up many times. The V call is TRBV4-1, the J call TRBJ2-7; D might be TRBD2 (6 bases). There are 14 residues in the CDR3. V was trimmed by 2 bases and J by 6 bases, leaving 14 bases between them. Per the germline V gene, CDR1 is MGHRA and CDR2 is YSYEKL. CDR3 loop: CASSQPGTSAEQYF. CDR3 coding DNA: TGCGCCAGCAGCCAACCCGGGACTTCTGCCGAGCAGTACTTC.

In this sample, this clonotype turned up many times. The V call is TRBV10-3, the J call TRBJ2-6; D may be TRBD2 (6 bases). This CDR3 has 20 amino acids. The V end lost 3 bases, the J end lost 1 base, and 22 bases lay between the germline ends. Per the germline V gene, CDR1 is ENHRY and CDR2 is SYGVKD. CDR3 protein: CAISDAGGLPGSSGANVLTF. The CDR3 bases are TGTGCCATCAGTGATGCCGGAGGGCTCCCTGGAAGTTCTGGGGCCAACGTCCTGACTTTC.

This clonotype was found many times. The genes are TRBV12-3 or TRBV12-4 and TRBJ1-6, with TRBD1 matching 10 bases. The CDR3 covers 16 residues. With 7 bases clipped from V and 4 bases from J, the junction kept 7 bases outside the gene matches. The CDR3 loop reads CASTQGDRGYNSPLHF. Here the CDR3 DNA reads TGTGCCAGCACCCAGGGGGACAGGGGATATAATTCACCCCTCCACTTT.

This clonotype was counted many times. J is TRBJ2-5 and V is TRBV10-3; 7 positions match TRBD2. The CDR3 has 13 residues. V was clipped by 6 bases and J by 3 bases; unmatched bases: 4. Germline V lookup: CDR1 ENHRY, CDR2 SYGVKD. The CDR3 loop reads CAIRSSGEETQYF. CDR3 in DNA: TGTGCCATCAGGTCTAGCGGAGAAGAGACCCAGTACTTC.

The chain links TRBV7-3 to TRBJ2-3, with a tentative D call TRBD2 (5 bases). CDR1 SGHTA and CDR2 FQGTGA come from the germline V gene. Trimming stripped 5 bases from V and 2 bases from J, with 11 bases between. There are 14 residues in the CDR3. The CDR3, as DNA: TGTGCCAGCAGCCCCGGCGGGTACACAGATACGCAGTATTTT. Translation gives CASSPGGYTDTQYF.